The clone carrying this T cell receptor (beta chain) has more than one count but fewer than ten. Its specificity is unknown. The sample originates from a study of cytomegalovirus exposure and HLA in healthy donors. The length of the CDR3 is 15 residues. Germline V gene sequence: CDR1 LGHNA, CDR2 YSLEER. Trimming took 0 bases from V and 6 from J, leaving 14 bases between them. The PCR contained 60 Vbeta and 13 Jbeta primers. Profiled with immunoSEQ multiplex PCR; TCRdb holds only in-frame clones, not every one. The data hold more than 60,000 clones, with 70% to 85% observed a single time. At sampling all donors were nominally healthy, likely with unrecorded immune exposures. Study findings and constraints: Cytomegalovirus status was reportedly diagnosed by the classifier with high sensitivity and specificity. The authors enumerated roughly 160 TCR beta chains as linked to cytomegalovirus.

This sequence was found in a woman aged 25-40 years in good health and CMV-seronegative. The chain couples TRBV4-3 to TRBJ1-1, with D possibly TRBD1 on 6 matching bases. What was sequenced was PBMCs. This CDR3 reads CASSQDIPGAAEAFF. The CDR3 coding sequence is TGCGCCAGCAGCCAAGATATCCCAGGGGCGGCTGAAGCTTTCTTT.